This T cell receptor beta chain originates from a study of blood T cell repertoires in COVID-19. Whole-study context: Donors in the United States, Italy and Spain gave samples during acute or convalescent COVID-19. PBMCs, B-cell-depleted T cells, or T cells were the source of the cDNA or gDNA that made up the material.

Original handling: For nucleated cells, counts were estimated from reference gene primer amplification. Assay: immunoSEQ multiplex PCR; the TCRdb copy retains only in-frame clones and omits some. The V and J calls and the clone size are those of that table, but D and trimming were determined from the DNA. Of around 200,000 clones listed, more than 70% were seen once; the top ten hold 2% to 3%. Points on this clone: The sample carries other DNA sequences with the same CDR3.

The TCR comes from a middle-aged man with active or convalescent COVID-19. Material: peripheral blood.

The CDR3 DNA follows: TGTGCCAGCAGTTTACAGGGCTCTGGAAACACCATATATTTT. Encoded protein: CASSLQGSGNTIYF. The V call is TRBV27, the J call TRBJ1-3, with D maybe TRBD1 (5 bases). Trimming cost V 2 bases and J 0 bases, with 5 bases left between them. Germline-derived CDR1 and CDR2 are MNHEY and SMNVEV (reference sequence). There are 14 residues in the CDR3.